The 11 T cell receptor beta chains given below trace back to one sample, sequenced in a study of blood T cell repertoires in COVID-19. TCRdb's table, derived via immunoSEQ multiplex PCR, lists solely in-frame clones and lacks some. The sample gives roughly 130,000 clones, roughly 80% of which show up once; roughly 17% is in the top ten. Input material: peripheral blood. These receptors were obtained from a woman aged 45-59 years with acute or convalescent COVID-19.

The chain is built from TRBV15 and TRBJ2-1, with 11 bases lining up with TRBD1. The CDR3 runs 17 residues. Germline lookup yields CDR1 LNHNV and CDR2 YYDKDF (reference sequence). The ends lost 8 bases at V and 7 bases at J; junction bases unmatched: 16. CDR3 sequence: CATRRDRGYLVVNEQFF. In nucleotides, the CDR3 is TGTGCCACCCGCCGGGACAGGGGGTATCTGGTGGTGAATGAGCAGTTCTTC.

The chain is built from TRBV28 and TRBJ2-3, with 7 bases lining up with TRBD1. The length of the CDR3 is 14 residues. V lost 6 bases to trimming and J lost 2 bases; unmatched junction nucleotides: 5. In germline, CDR1 is MDHEN, CDR2 SYDVKM. CDR3 residues: CASRPGTVTDTQYF. CDR3 bases: TGTGCCAGCAGACCCGGGACAGTCACAGATACGCAGTATTTT.

The chain carries TRBV27 and TRBJ1-2; the D gene is possibly TRBD1 (5 bases). The V end was cut by 4 bases, the J end by 9 bases, with 18 bases between. From germline, CDR1 is MNHEY and CDR2 SMNVEV (reference sequence). The CDR3 is 14 residues long. CDR3 region: CASSSRDLQYRYTF. CDR3 in DNA: TGTGCCAGCAGTTCCAGGGACTTACAGTATCGCTACACCTTC.

This clone was recorded only once. The chain joins TRBV19 to TRBJ1-4; 9 nucleotides agree with TRBD1. This CDR3 contains 14 residues. Germline V CDR1 and CDR2: LNHDA, SQIVND (reference sequence). V lost 6 bases to trimming and J lost 6 bases; unmatched junction nucleotides: 5. In DNA, the CDR3 is TGTGCCAGTAGATGGACAGGGGAAGATGAAAAACTGTTTTTT. It is translated as CASRWTGEDEKLFF.

J is TRBJ2-6 and V is TRBV20-1, with D perhaps matching TRBD1 (5 bases). The CDR3 is 15 amino acids. Germline V CDR1 and CDR2: DFQATT, SNEGSKA (reference sequence). Trimming pared 3 bases from V and 0 bases from J, leaving 9 bases between. The CDR3 region is CSASQGTSGANVLTF. CDR3 coding DNA: TGCAGTGCTAGTCAGGGTACCTCTGGGGCCAACGTCCTGACTTTC.

Of note for this clone: One end of the junction does not line up with germline, which may come from a read error. The chain recombines TRBV18 with TRBJ1-1, with a weak D call TRBD1 (6 bases). The CDR3 runs 15 residues. Germline CDR1 reads KGHSH; CDR2 reads LQKENI. The CDR3 here is CASSSPRQANTEAFF. CDR3 nucleotide sequence: TGTGCCAGCTCATCACCCCGACAGGCGAACACTGAAGCTTTCTTT.

On this clone itself: The sample holds other DNA sequences that translate to the same CDR3. This chain uses TRBV5-8 with TRBJ1-4; no clear D. The CDR3 has 13 amino acids. Trimming stripped 2 bases from V and 5 bases from J, with 7 bases between. Germline V lookup: CDR1 SGHTS, CDR2 YDEGEE. CDR3 sequence reads: CASSLDRNEKLFF. The DNA of the CDR3 is TGTGCCAGCAGCTTAGATCGGAATGAAAAACTGTTTTTT. Together with reference TRBV5-8 and TRBJ1-4, the CDR3 gives the full variable domain: EAGVTQSPTHLIKTRGQQATLRCSPISGHTSVYWYQQALGLGLQFLLWYDEGEERNRGNFPPRFSGRQFPNYSSELNVNALELEDSALYLCASSLDRNEKLFFGSGTQLSVL.

The V and J genes are TRBV4-1 and TRBJ1-6; D remains ambiguous. Trimming pared 1 base from V and 9 bases from J, leaving 4 bases between. CDR1 MGHRA and CDR2 YSYEKL come from the germline V gene. This CDR3 region has 12 residues. CDR3 nucleotide sequence: TGCGCCAGCAGCCAAGTCGGTTCACCCCTCCACTTT. Translation gives CASSQVGSPLHF.

The chain couples TRBV9 to TRBJ2-3; 14 nucleotides line up with TRBD2. The CDR3 spans 16 residues. Germline-derived CDR1 and CDR2 are SGDLS and YYNGEE. Unmatched junction bases numbered 3, after V lost 0 bases and J lost 6 bases. In nucleotides, the CDR3 is TGTGCCAGCAGCGTAGGGACTAGCGGGGGGTTCGATACGCAGTATTTT. Translated: CASSVGTSGGFDTQYF.

The rearrangement joins TRBV6-5 to TRBJ1-5, with no clear D. Germline V lookup: CDR1 MNHEY, CDR2 SVGAGI. This CDR3 contains 14 residues. Trimming shortened V by 3 bases and J by 5 bases, and 11 bases separated the two germline ends. The CDR3 loop is CASSYVGIDQPQHF. The CDR3 region has the DNA TGTGCCAGCAGTTATGTCGGGATTGATCAGCCCCAGCATTTT.

The table lists this clone with a count of one. This chain uses TRBV7-9 with TRBJ1-2; D is possibly TRBD1 (5 bases). The CDR3 has 14 amino acids. Between the trimmed V and J ends, which lost 3 bases and 0 bases, there was a span of 8 bases. Germline V gene sequence: CDR1 SEHNR, CDR2 FQNEAQ (reference sequence). The CDR3 loop is CASSFAGSNYGYTF. CDR3 nucleotide sequence: TGTGCCAGCAGCTTCGCAGGGTCTAACTATGGCTACACCTTC. Together with reference TRBV7-9 and TRBJ1-2, the CDR3 gives the full variable domain: DTGVSQNPRHKITKRGQNVTFRCDPISEHNRLYWYRQTLGQGPEFLTYFQNEAQLEKSRLLSDRFSAERPKGSFSTLEIQRTEQGDSAMYLCASSFAGSNYGYTFGSGTRLTVV.